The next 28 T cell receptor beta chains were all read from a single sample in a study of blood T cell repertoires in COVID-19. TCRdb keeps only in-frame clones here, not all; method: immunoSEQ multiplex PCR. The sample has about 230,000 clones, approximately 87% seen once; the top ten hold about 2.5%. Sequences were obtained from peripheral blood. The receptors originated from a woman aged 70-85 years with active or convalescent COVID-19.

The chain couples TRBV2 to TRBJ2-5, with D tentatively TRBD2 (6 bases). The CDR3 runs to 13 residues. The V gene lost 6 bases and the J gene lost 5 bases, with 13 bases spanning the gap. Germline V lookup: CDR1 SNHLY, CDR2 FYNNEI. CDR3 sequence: CASSDLTRETQYF. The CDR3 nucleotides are TGTGCCAGCAGCGATTTGACTAGGGAGACCCAGTACTTC.

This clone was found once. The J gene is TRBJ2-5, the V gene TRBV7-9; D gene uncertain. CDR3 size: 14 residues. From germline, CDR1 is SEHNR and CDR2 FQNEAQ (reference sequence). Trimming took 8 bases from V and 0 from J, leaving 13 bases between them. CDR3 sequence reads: CASEESLNQETQYF. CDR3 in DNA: TGTGCCAGCGAGGAGAGCCTTAACCAAGAGACCCAGTACTTC.

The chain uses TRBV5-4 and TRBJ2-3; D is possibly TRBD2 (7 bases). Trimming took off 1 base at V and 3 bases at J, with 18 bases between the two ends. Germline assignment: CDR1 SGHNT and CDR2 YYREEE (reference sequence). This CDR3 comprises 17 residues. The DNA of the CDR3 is TGTGCCAGCAGCTTGTCTATTTCGGGGGGCGGGACAGATACGCAGTATTTT. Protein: CASSLSISGGGTDTQYF.

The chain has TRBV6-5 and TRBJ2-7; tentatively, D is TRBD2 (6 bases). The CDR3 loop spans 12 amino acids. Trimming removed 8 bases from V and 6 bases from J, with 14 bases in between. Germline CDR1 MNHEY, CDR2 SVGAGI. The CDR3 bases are TGTGCCAGCGTGCGGGGAATCTCCGAGCAGTACTTC. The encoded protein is CASVRGISEQYF.

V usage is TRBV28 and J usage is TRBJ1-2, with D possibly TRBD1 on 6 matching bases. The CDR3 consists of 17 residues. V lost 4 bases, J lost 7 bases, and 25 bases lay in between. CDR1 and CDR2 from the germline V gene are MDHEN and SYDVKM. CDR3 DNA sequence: TGTGCCAGCAGTTCTTTCTCGGCAGGGGCCCCTATAGGTGGCTACACCTTC. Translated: CASSSFSAGAPIGGYTF.

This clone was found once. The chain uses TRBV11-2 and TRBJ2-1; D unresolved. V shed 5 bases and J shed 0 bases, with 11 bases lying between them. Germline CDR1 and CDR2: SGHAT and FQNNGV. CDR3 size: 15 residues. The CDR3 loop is CASSILVSSYNEQFF. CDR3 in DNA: TGTGCCAGCAGCATCCTGGTGAGCTCCTACAATGAGCAGTTCTTC.

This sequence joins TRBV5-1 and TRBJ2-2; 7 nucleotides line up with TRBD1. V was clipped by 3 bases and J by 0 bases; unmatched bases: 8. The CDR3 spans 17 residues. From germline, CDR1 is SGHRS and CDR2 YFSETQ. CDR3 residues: CASSSRGGGPNTGELFF. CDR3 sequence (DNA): TGCGCCAGCAGCTCCCGAGGGGGCGGACCGAACACCGGGGAGCTGTTTTTT.

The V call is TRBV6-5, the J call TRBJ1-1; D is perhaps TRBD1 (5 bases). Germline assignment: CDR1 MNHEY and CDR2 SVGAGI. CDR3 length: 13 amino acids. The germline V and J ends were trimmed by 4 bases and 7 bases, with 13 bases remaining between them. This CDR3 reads CASSLSVGGEAFF. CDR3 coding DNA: TGTGCCAGCAGTTTATCCGTCGGGGGTGAAGCTTTCTTT.

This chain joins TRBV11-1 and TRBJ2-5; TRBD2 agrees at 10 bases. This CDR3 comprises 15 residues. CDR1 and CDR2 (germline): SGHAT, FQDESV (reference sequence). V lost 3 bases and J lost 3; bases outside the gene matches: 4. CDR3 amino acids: CASSFNLAGEETQYF. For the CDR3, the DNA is TGTGCCAGCAGCTTCAACCTAGCGGGGGAAGAGACCCAGTACTTC.

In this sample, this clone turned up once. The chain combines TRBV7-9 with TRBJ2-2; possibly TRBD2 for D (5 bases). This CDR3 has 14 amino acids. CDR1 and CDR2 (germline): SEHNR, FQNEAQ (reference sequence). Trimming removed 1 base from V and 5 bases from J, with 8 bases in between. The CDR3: CASSLGPGTGELFF. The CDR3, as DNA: TGTGCCAGCAGCTTAGGCCCGGGGACCGGGGAGCTGTTTTTT.

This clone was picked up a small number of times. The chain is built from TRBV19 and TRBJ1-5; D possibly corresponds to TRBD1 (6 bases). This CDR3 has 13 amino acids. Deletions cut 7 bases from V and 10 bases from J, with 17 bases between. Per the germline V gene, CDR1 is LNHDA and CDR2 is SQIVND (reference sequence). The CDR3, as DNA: TGTGCCAGTAACGAGCAGGGGTTCGTCCCCCAGCATTTT. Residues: CASNEQGFVPQHF. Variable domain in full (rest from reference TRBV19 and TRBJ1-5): DGGITQSPKYLFRKEGQNVTLSCEQNLNHDAMYWYRQDPGQGLRLIYYSQIVNDFQKGDIAEGYSVSREKKESFPLTVTSAQKNPTAFYLCASNEQGFVPQHFGDGTRLSIL.

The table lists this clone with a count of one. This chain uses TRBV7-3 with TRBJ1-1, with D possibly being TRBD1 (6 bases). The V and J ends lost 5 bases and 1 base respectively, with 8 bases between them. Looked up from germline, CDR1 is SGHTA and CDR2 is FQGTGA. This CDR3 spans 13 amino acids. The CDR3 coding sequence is TGTGCCAGCAGCGCAGGGGAGAACACTGAAGCTTTCTTT. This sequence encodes CASSAGENTEAFF.

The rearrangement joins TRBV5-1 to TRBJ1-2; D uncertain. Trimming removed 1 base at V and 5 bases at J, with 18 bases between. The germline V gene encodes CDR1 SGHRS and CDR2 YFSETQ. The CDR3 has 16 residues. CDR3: CASSLSPRNSHYGYTF. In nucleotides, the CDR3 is TGCGCCAGCAGCTTGAGTCCGCGGAATTCTCATTATGGCTACACCTTC.

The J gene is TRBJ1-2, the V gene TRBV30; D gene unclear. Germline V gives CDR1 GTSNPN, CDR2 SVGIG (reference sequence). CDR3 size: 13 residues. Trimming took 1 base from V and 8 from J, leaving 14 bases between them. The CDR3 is CAWSAWPLRGYTF. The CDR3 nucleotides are TGTGCCTGGAGTGCCTGGCCCCTGCGGGGCTACACCTTC.

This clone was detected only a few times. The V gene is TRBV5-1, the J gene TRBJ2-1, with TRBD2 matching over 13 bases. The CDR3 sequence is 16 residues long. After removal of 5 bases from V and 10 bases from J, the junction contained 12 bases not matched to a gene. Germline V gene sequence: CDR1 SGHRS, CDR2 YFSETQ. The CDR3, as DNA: TGCGCCAGCAGTCTTCGGACTAGCGGGGGCCCCATGGAGCAGTTCTTC. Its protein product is CASSLRTSGGPMEQFF.

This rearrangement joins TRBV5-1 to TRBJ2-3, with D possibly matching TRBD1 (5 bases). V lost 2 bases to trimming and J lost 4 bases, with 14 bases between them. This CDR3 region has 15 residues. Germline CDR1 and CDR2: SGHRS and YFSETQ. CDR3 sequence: CASSLSGALADTQYF. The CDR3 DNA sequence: TGCGCCAGCAGCTTAAGTGGGGCTCTGGCAGATACGCAGTATTTT. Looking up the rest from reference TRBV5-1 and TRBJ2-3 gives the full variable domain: KAGVTQTPRYLIKTRGQQVTLSCSPISGHRSVSWYQQTPGQGLQFLFEYFSETQRNKGNFPGRFSGRQFSNSRSEMNVSTLELGDSALYLCASSLSGALADTQYFGPGTRLTVL.

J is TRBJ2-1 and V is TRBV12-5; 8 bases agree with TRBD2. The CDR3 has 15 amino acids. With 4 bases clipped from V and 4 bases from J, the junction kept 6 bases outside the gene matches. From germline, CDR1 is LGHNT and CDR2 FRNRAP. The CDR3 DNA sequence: TGTGCTAGTGGTTCCTTTAGCGGGGCGTACAATGAGCAGTTCTTC. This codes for CASGSFSGAYNEQFF. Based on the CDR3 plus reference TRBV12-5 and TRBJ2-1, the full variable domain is DARVTQTPRHKVTEMGQEVTMRCQPILGHNTVFWYRQTMMQGLELLAYFRNRAPLDDSGMPKDRFSAEMPDATLATLKIQPSEPRDSAVYFCASGSFSGAYNEQFFGPGTRLTVL.

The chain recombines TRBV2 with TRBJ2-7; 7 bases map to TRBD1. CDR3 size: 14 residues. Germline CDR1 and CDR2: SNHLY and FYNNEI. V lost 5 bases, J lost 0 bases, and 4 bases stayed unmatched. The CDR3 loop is CASSKQGSSYEQYF. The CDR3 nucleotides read TGTGCCAGCAGTAAACAGGGGAGCTCCTACGAGCAGTACTTC.

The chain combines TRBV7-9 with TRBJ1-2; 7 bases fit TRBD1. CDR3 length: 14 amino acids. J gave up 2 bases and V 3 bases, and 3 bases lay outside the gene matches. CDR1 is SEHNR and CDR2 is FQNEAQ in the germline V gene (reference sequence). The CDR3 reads CASSLTGPNYGYTF. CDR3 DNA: TGTGCCAGCAGCTTGACAGGGCCAAACTATGGCTACACCTTC.

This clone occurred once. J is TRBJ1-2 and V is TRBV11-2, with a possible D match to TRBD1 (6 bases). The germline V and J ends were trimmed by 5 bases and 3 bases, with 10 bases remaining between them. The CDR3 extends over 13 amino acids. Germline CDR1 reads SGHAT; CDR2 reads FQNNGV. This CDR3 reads CASSEDSYYGYTF. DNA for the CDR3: TGTGCCAGCAGCGAGGACAGCTACTATGGCTACACCTTC.

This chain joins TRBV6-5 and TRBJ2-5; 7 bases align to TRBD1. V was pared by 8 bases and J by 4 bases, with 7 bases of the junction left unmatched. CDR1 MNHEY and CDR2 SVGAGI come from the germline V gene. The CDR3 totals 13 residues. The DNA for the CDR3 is TGTGCCAGCGAGCCTAACAGGGGAGAGACCCAGTACTTC. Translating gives CASEPNRGETQYF.

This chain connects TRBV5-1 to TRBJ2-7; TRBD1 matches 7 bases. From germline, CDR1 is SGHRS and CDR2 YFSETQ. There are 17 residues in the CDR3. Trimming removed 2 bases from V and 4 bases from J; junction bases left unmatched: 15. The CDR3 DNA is TGCGCCAGCAGCTTTATACAGGGGTCCAGACCGGGATACGAGCAGTACTTC. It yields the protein CASSFIQGSRPGYEQYF.

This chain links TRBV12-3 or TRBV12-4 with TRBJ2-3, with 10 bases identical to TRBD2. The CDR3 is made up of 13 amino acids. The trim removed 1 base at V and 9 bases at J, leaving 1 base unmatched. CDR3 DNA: TGTGCCAGCAGTTTAGGTAGCGGGGGGACGCAGTATTTT. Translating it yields CASSLGSGGTQYF.

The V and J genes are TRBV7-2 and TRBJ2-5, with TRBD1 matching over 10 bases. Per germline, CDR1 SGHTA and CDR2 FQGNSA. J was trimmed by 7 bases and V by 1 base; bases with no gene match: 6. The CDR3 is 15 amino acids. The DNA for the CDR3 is TGTGCCAGCAGCTTAGGACAGGGGGCGGAGGGGACCCAGTACTTC. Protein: CASSLGQGAEGTQYF.

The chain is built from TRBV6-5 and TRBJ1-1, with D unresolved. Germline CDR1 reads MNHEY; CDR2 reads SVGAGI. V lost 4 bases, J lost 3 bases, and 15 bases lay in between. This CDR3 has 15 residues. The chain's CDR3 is CASSSPRLTDTEAFF. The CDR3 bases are TGTGCCAGCAGTTCCCCCCGTCTAACGGACACTGAAGCTTTCTTT.

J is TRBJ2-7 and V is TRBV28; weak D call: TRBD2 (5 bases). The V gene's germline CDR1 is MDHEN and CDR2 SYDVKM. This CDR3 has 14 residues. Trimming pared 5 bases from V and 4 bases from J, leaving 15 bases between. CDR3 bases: TGTGCCAGCAGTCACCTAAAGGGCGGGTACGAGCAGTACTTC. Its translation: CASSHLKGGYEQYF.

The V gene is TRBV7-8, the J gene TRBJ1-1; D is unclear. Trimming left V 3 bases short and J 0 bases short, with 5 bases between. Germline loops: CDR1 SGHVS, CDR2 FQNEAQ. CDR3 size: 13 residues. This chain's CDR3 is CASSFAVNTEAFF. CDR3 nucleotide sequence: TGTGCCAGCAGCTTCGCGGTGAACACTGAAGCTTTCTTT.

The CDR3 bases are TGTGCCAGCAGCCGAGCCGGACAGGGGGCTGAAGCTTTCTTT. Encoded protein: CASSRAGQGAEAFF. This rearrangement joins TRBV7-8 to TRBJ1-1, with 10 bases identical to TRBD1. The J segment lost 6 bases and the V segment lost 5 bases, leaving 6 bases of the junction unmatched. The germline V gene has CDR1 SGHVS and CDR2 FQNEAQ. The CDR3 runs to 14 residues.